The 3 T cell receptor beta chains in this list originate from one sample, sequenced in a study of T cells in Graves' hyperthyroidism and ophthalmopathy. What was amplified from RNA transcripts were TCR beta CDR3 regions. In the first-round RT-PCR of the TCR CDR3, the HTBI primer set was used. TCRdb re-called the multiplex PCR reads through MiXCR, storing one row per CDR3 protein. The sample yields 460,000 or so distinct CDR3 sequences, 14% seen once. Source material: blood. These TCRs come from a young woman with Graves' hyperthyroidism.

The chain employs TRBV20-1 and TRBJ2-6; TRBD1 agrees at 10 bases. The CDR3 runs to 16 residues. The junction had 7 bases not matched to a gene; V was cut back by 6 bases and J by 2 bases. CDR1 is DFQATT and CDR2 is SNEGSKA in the germline V gene (reference sequence). This CDR3 is CSAEGQGSPGANVLTF. CDR3 nucleotide sequence: TGCAGTGCAGAGGGACAGGGGTCCCCTGGGGCCAACGTCCTGACTTTC.

This clonotype appeared many times. The chain recombines TRBV12-3 or TRBV12-4 with TRBJ1-6; maybe TRBD1 (5 bases). This CDR3 has 14 residues. V shed 7 bases and J shed 10 bases, with 17 bases lying between them. CDR3 DNA sequence: TGTGCCAGCACCCCCCGTCAGGGAGACTCACCCCTCCACTTT. Translation gives CASTPRQGDSPLHF.

This clonotype occurred many times. This chain joins TRBV9 and TRBJ2-1, with D possibly being TRBD2 (6 bases). The germline V gene encodes CDR1 SGDLS and CDR2 YYNGEE. Trimming pared 0 bases from V and 8 bases from J, leaving 9 bases between. This CDR3 comprises 13 residues. The CDR3 here is CASSVGVADEQFF. The CDR3 DNA reads TGTGCCAGCAGCGTAGGGGTAGCGGATGAGCAGTTCTTC.